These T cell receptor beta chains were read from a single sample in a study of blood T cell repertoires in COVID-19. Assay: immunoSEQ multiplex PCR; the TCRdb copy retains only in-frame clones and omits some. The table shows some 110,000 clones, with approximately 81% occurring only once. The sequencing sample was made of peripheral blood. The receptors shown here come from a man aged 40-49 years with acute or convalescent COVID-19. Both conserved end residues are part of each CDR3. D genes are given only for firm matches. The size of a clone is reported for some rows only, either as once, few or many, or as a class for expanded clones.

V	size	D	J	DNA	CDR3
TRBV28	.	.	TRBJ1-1	TGTGCCAGCAGTTATAACCCCCTTCCGGGACTTCAAGAAGCTTTCTTT	CASSYNPLPGLQEAFF
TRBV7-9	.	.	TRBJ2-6	TGTGCCAGCAGGTCATCTGGGGCCAACGTCCTGACTTTC	CASRSSGANVLTF
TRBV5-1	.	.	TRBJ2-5	TGCGCCAGCAGAAACCACGGTGGGGGCCAAGGTTCCCAGTACTTC	CASRNHGGGQGSQYF
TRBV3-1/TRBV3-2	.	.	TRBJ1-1	TGTGCCAGCAGCGCCGGGCCCTCCGTCGGGATGAACACTGAAGCTTTCTTT	CASSAGPSVGMNTEAFF
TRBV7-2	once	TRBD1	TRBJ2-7	TGTGCCAGCAGCTTTACAGGGGGGATCTACGAGCAGTACTTC	CASSFTGGIYEQYF
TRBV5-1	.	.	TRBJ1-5	TGCGCCAGCAGCTTGAATGGGGCGAATCAGCCCCAGCATTTT	CASSLNGANQPQHF
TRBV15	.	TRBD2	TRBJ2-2	TGTGCCACCAGCAGAGTTCTAGCGGGAGGGGGCGGGGAGCTGTTTTTT	CATSRVLAGGGGELFF
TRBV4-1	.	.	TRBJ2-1	TGCGCCAGCAGCCAGGGCCTAGCGCTAAACAATGAGCAGTTCTTC	CASSQGLALNNEQFF
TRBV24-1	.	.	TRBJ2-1	TGTGCCACCAGTGATCCTGCACAGGGTTCAAACAATGAGCAGTTCTTC	CATSDPAQGSNNEQFF
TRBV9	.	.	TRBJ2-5	TGTGCCAGCAGCGTATACAGGGACCAAGAGACCCAGTACTTC	CASSVYRDQETQYF
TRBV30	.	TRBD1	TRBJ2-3	TGTGCCTGGGGAAGACAGGGAGCAGATACGCAGTATTTT	CAWGRQGADTQYF
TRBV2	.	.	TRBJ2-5	TGTGCCAGCAGTGAATTCGGTCTAGGCCAAGAGACCCAGTACTTC	CASSEFGLGQETQYF
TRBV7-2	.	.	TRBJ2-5	TGTGCCAGCAGCTTGGGCAGGGGTCAAGAGACCCAGTACTTC	CASSLGRGQETQYF
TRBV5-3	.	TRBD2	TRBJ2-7	TGTGCCAGAAGCACCCGGGCTAGCGGGGCCTACGAGCAGTACTTC	CARSTRASGAYEQYF
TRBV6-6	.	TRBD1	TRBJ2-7	TGTGCCAGCAGGGACGGGACAGGGGGTGGGCAGTACTTC	CASRDGTGGGQYF
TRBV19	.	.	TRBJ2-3	TGTGCCAGTAGTACCGTCTCTACGGCAGATACGCAGTATTTT	CASSTVSTADTQYF
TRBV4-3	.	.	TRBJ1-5	TGCGCCAGCAGCCAAGCTAATAGCAATCAGCCCCAGCATTTT	CASSQANSNQPQHF
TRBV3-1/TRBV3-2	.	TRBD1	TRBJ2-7	TGTGCCAGCAGCCAACGTCCGGGACAGAGGGAGCAGTACTTC	CASSQRPGQREQYF
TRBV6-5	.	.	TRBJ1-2	TGTGCCAGCAGCCCCCGTGGGGGGAACTATGGCTACACCTTC	CASSPRGGNYGYTF
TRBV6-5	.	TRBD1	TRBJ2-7	TGTGCCAGCAGCCCGGACAGGGGGAGGTACGAGCAGTACTTC	CASSPDRGRYEQYF
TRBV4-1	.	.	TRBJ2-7	TGCGCCAGCAGCCAAGGCCCCCTACAGGCCCGAAGCTCCTACGAGCAGTACTTC	CASSQGPLQARSSYEQYF
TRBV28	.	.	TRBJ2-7	TGTGCCACCCTCCGGGGAGGGGGATACGAGCAGTACTTC	CATLRGGGYEQYF
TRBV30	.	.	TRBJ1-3	TGTGCCTGGAGTGTACCGGCGGGGGGAAACACCATATATTTT	CAWSVPAGGNTIYF
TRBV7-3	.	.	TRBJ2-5	TGTGCCAGCAGCTTAGGCCCAGAAGAGACCCAGTACTTC	CASSLGPEETQYF
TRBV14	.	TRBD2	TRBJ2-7	TGTGCCAGCCGAGGGAGCGGGACCTACGAGCAGTACTTC	CASRGSGTYEQYF
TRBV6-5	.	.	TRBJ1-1	TGTGCCAGCAGTTACTCGGCAGGGGTTTTGAACACTGAAGCTTTCTTT	CASSYSAGVLNTEAFF
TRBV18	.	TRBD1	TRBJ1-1	TGTGCCAGCTCCTTAAGGACAGGGGCAAACACTGAAGCTTTCTTT	CASSLRTGANTEAFF
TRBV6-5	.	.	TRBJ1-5	TGTGCCAGCATGGGGGGGGCTCAGCCCCAGCATTTT	CASMGGAQPQHF